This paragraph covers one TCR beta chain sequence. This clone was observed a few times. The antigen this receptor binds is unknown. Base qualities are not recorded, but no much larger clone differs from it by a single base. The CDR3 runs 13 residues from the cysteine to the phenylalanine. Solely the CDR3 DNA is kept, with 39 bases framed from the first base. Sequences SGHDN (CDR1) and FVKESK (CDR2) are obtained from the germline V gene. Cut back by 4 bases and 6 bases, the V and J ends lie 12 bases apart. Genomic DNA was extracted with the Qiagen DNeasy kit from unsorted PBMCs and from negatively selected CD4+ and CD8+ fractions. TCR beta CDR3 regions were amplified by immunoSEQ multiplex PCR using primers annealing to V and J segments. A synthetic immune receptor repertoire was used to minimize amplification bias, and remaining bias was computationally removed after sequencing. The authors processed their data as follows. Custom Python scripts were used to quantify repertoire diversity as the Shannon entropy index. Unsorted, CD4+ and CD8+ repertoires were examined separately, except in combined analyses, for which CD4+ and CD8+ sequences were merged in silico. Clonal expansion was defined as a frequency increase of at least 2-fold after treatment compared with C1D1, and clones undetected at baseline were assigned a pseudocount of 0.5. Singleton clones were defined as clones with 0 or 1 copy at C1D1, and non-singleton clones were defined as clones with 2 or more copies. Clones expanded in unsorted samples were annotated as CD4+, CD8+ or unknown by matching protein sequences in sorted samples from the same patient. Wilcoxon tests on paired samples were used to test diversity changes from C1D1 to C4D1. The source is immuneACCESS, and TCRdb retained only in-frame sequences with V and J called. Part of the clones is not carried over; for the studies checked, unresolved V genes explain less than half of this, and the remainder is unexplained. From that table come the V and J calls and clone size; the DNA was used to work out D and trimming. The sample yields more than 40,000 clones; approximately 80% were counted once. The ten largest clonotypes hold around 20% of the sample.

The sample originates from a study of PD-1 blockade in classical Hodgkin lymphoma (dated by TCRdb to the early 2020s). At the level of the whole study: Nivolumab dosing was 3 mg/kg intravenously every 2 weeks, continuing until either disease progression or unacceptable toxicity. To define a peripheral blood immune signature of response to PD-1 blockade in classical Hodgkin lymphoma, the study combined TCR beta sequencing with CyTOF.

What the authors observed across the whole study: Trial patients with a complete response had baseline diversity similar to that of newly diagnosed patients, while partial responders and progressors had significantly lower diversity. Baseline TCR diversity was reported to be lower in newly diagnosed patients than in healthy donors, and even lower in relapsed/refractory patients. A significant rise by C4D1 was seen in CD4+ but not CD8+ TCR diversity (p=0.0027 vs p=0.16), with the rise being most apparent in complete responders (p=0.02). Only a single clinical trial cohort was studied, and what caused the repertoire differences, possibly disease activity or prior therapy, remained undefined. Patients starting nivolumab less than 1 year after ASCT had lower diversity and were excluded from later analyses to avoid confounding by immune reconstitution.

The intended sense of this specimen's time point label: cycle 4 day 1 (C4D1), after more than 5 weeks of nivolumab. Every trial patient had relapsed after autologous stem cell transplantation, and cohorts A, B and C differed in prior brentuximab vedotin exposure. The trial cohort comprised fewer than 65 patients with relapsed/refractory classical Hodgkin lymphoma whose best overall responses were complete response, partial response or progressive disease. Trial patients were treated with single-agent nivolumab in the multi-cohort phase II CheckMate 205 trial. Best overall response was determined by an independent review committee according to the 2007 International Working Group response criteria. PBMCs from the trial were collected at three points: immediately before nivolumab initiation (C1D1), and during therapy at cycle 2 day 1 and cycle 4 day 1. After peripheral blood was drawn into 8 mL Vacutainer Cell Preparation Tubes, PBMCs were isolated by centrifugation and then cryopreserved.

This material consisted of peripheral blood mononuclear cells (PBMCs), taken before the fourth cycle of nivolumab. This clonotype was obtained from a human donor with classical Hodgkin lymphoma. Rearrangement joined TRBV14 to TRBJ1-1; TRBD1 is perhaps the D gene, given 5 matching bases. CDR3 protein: CASSLAGYAEAFF. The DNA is TGTGCCAGCAGCCTCGCAGGGTACGCTGAAGCTTTCTTT.